Each of the 30 T cell receptor beta chains below was sequenced from the same sample in a study of blood T cell repertoires in COVID-19. Generated by immunoSEQ multiplex PCR, the TCRdb table keeps only in-frame clones and is missing some. The sample yields about 320,000 clones, around 89% seen once. Sequences were obtained from peripheral blood. These receptor sequences come from a man between 18 and 35 years old who had recovered from COVID-19.

This chain's CDR3 is CASSKLGSRDIYSGANVLTF. Here the CDR3 DNA reads TGTGCCAGCAGCAAATTGGGTTCTCGGGACATCTACTCTGGGGCCAACGTCCTGACTTTC. The rearrangement uses TRBV21-1 and TRBJ2-6; TRBD1, as called in the table, went unchecked against the DNA. TRBV21-1 is termed a pseudogene. The CDR3 contains 20 residues.

The V call is TRBV7-9, the J call TRBJ1-1, with 8 bases aligning to TRBD1. The ends lost 5 bases at V and 4 bases at J; junction bases unmatched: 15. Germline V gene data show CDR1 as SEHNR and CDR2 as FQNEAQ (reference sequence). The CDR3 contains 17 residues. CDR3 sequence (DNA): TGTGCCAGCAGCCTAGACGGCAGGGGGCTCGAGGGCACTGAAGCTTTCTTT. Its protein product is CASSLDGRGLEGTEAFF.

CDR3 sequence (DNA): TGCAGCGTTGACGCAGAAGCGGGAGGGCCTAGGAATGAGCAGTTCTTC. The encoded protein is CSVDAEAGGPRNEQFF. The chain links TRBV29-1 to TRBJ2-1; TRBD2 matches at 10 bases. The ends lost 3 bases at V and 7 bases at J; junction bases unmatched: 12. Germline lookup yields CDR1 SQVTM and CDR2 ANQGSEA. This CDR3 has 16 amino acids.

The chain uses TRBV12-5 and TRBJ1-1; D gene uncertain. CDR1 and CDR2 from the germline V gene are LGHNT and FRNRAP. The CDR3 runs 16 residues. Trimming stripped 1 base from V and 3 bases from J, with 15 bases between. As DNA, the CDR3 is TGTGCTAGTGGTTTGGCCTCGGGGAGGCCTGACACTGAAGCTTTCTTT. Amino acid sequence: CASGLASGRPDTEAFF.

This clone occurred a few times. The rearrangement joins TRBV7-9 to TRBJ2-1, with 7 bases that match TRBD1. CDR1 SEHNR and CDR2 FQNEAQ come from the germline V gene (reference sequence). V lost 5 bases, J lost 6 bases, and 10 bases stayed unmatched. The CDR3 contains 15 residues. CDR3 in DNA: TGTGCCAGCAGCGGCCGGGACAGCTTTCCCAATGAGCAGTTCTTC. The encoded protein is CASSGRDSFPNEQFF. Full variable domain (missing parts from reference TRBV7-9 and TRBJ2-1): DTGVSQNPRHKITKRGQNVTFRCDPISEHNRLYWYRQTLGQGPEFLTYFQNEAQLEKSRLLSDRFSAERPKGSFSTLEIQRTEQGDSAMYLCASSGRDSFPNEQFFGPGTRLTVL.

This clone was observed a handful of times. The rearrangement links TRBV29-1 to TRBJ1-1; D is uncertain. Trimming shortened V by 5 bases and J by 11 bases, and 24 bases separated the two germline ends. This CDR3 is built from 14 residues. Germline CDR1 is SQVTM and CDR2 is ANQGSEA. The DNA for the CDR3 is TGCAGCGTTAGATTGGCGTTGGAGGGAAGGGAGGCTTTCTTT. Translated, it gives CSVRLALEGREAFF.

V and J are TRBV7-3 and TRBJ2-3, with 7 bases that match TRBD2. Germline V gene data show CDR1 as SGHTA and CDR2 as FQGTGA. Trimming took 5 bases from V and 2 from J; bases not matched to a gene: 7. The CDR3 runs to 15 residues. The CDR3 DNA is TGTGCCAGCAGCCCAACTAGCGCCTTCACAGATACGCAGTATTTT. It codes for CASSPTSAFTDTQYF. Filled out from reference TRBV7-3 and TRBJ2-3, the complete variable domain reads GAGVSQTPSNKVTEKGKYVELRCDPISGHTALYWYRQSLGQGPEFLIYFQGTGAADDSGLPNDRFFAVRPEGSVSTLKIQRTERGDSAVYLCASSPTSAFTDTQYFGPGTRLTVL.

The rearrangement links TRBV5-8 to TRBJ2-3; perhaps TRBD1 as D (5 bases). Deletions cut 9 bases from V and 2 bases from J, with 16 bases between. The germline V gene has CDR1 SGHTS and CDR2 YDEGEE. The CDR3 sequence is 14 residues long. The CDR3 spells CATPEDSLTDTQYF. The CDR3 nucleotides read TGTGCCACCCCTGAAGACAGCCTCACAGATACGCAGTATTTT.

V gene TRBV3-1 (or the pseudogene TRBV3-2) combines with J gene TRBJ2-7, with D perhaps TRBD2 (5 bases). The length of the CDR3 is 15 residues. Deletions cut 4 bases from V and 4 bases from J, with 17 bases between. Per the germline V gene, CDR1 is LGHDT and CDR2 is YNNKEL (reference sequence). The CDR3 spells CASSLGVWGSYEQYF. CDR3 nucleotide sequence: TGTGCCAGCAGCCTCGGGGTTTGGGGATCGTACGAGCAGTACTTC.

The chain links TRBV5-4 to TRBJ2-2, with 7 bases fitting TRBD2. Germline V lookup: CDR1 SGHNT, CDR2 YYREEE (reference sequence). V shed 2 bases and J 6 bases; nucleotides not matched to a gene: 7. The length of the CDR3 is 15 residues. CDR3 nucleotides: TGTGCCAGCAGCTTATCAGGACTAGTGGCCGGGGAGCTGTTTTTT. Translating it yields CASSLSGLVAGELFF. Combining the CDR3 with reference TRBV5-4 and TRBJ2-2 gives the whole variable domain ETGVTQSPTHLIKTRGQQVTLRCSSQSGHNTVSWYQQALGQGPQFIFQYYREEENGRGNFPPRFSGLQFPNYSSELNVNALELDDSALYLCASSLSGLVAGELFFGEGSRLTVL.

The rearrangement joins TRBV12-3 or TRBV12-4 to TRBJ2-3; no reliable D call. V lost 10 bases, J lost 5 bases, and 10 bases lay in between. CDR3 length: 11 residues. In nucleotides, the CDR3 is TGTGCCACACTAACCCTAGATACGCAGTATTTT. This codes for CATLTLDTQYF.

The chain uses TRBV12-3 or TRBV12-4 and TRBJ1-2; no definite D call. The V and J ends lost 7 bases and 5 bases respectively, with 14 bases between them. The CDR3 consists of 13 residues. The CDR3 reads CASTPRPLYGYTF. The CDR3 DNA reads TGTGCCAGCACCCCTAGACCTCTATATGGCTACACCTTC.

The chain carries TRBV5-1 and TRBJ2-5, with D unclear. Germline V gene sequence: CDR1 SGHRS, CDR2 YFSETQ. This CDR3 comprises 14 residues. V was cut by 0 bases and J by 2 bases, with 8 bases left in between. DNA for the CDR3: TGCGCCAGCAGCTTGGCCGTGCGTCAAGAGACCCAGTACTTC. Encoded protein: CASSLAVRQETQYF.

J is TRBJ2-7 and V is TRBV30; 7 bases line up with TRBD2. The germline V gene has CDR1 GTSNPN and CDR2 SVGIG (reference sequence). V shed 1 base and J 1 base; nucleotides not matched to a gene: 7. The CDR3 extends over 15 amino acids. CDR3 in amino acids: CAWSGGEGNSYEQYF. Here the CDR3 DNA reads TGTGCCTGGAGTGGGGGGGAGGGAAATTCCTACGAGCAGTACTTC. Drawing the rest from reference TRBV30 and TRBJ2-7, the complete variable domain is SQTIHQWPATLVQPVGSPLSLECTVEGTSNPNLYWYRQAAGRGLQLLFYSVGIGQISSEVPQNLSASRPQDRQFILSSKKLLLSDSGFYLCAWSGGEGNSYEQYFGPGTRLTVT.

This clone was picked up a small number of times. The V gene is TRBV7-3, the J gene TRBJ2-2, with 10 bases aligning to TRBD1. This CDR3 has 15 amino acids. Germline lookup yields CDR1 SGHTA and CDR2 FQGTGA. The junction had 0 bases not matched to a gene; V was cut back by 2 bases and J by 3 bases. The CDR3 is CASSLGQGDTGELFF. CDR3 coding DNA: TGTGCCAGCAGCTTAGGACAGGGGGACACCGGGGAGCTGTTTTTT. The full variable domain, in which reference TRBV7-3 and TRBJ2-2 provide the parts outside the CDR3, is GAGVSQTPSNKVTEKGKYVELRCDPISGHTALYWYRQSLGQGPEFLIYFQGTGAADDSGLPNDRFFAVRPEGSVSTLKIQRTERGDSAVYLCASSLGQGDTGELFFGEGSRLTVL.

The V and J genes are TRBV7-9 and TRBJ2-1; weak D call: TRBD1 (6 bases). V was cut by 1 base and J by 7 bases, with 11 bases left in between. The CDR3 spans 14 residues. In germline, CDR1 is SEHNR, CDR2 FQNEAQ (reference sequence). CDR3 protein: CASSLVGTGNEQFF. As DNA, the CDR3 is TGTGCCAGCAGCTTAGTGGGCACAGGGAATGAGCAGTTCTTC.

This clone was picked up a small number of times. The chain joins TRBV7-9 to TRBJ2-1; no definite D call. The CDR3 has 16 amino acids. Trimming left V 5 bases short and J 4 bases short, with 18 bases between. Germline V lookup: CDR1 SEHNR, CDR2 FQNEAQ (reference sequence). The DNA of the CDR3 is TGTGCCAGCAGCCCCTCGTTAGGCGGCTTGTACAATGAGCAGTTCTTC. Amino acids: CASSPSLGGLYNEQFF. The full variable domain, with the rest looked up from reference TRBV7-9 and TRBJ2-1, is DTGVSQNPRHKITKRGQNVTFRCDPISEHNRLYWYRQTLGQGPEFLTYFQNEAQLEKSRLLSDRFSAERPKGSFSTLEIQRTEQGDSAMYLCASSPSLGGLYNEQFFGPGTRLTVL.

This clone came up a few times. CDR3 sequence reads: CASLPETYNSPLHF. DNA of the CDR3: TGTGCCAGCCTCCCGGAGACCTATAATTCACCCCTCCACTTT. J is TRBJ1-6 and V is TRBV2; D not certain. The CDR3 consists of 14 residues. Trimming pared 8 bases from V and 2 bases from J, leaving 10 bases between. CDR1 and CDR2 (germline): SNHLY, FYNNEI.

The chain has TRBV5-4 and TRBJ1-1; D perhaps matches TRBD1 (5 bases). The CDR3 is 16 residues long. The germline CDR1 and CDR2 sequences are SGHNT and YYREEE (reference sequence). Trimming shortened V by 4 bases and J by 3 bases, and 19 bases separated the two germline ends. The CDR3 DNA is TGTGCCAGCAGCATAGGGACTCCTGTAGGGGACACTGAAGCTTTCTTT. Translation gives CASSIGTPVGDTEAFF.

V and J are TRBV6-1 and TRBJ2-5; D is possibly TRBD2 (5 bases). The CDR3 has 15 residues. V gave up 1 base and J gave up 5 bases, with 14 bases separating them. CDR1 and CDR2 (germline): MNHNS, SASEGT. The CDR3 loop is CASSEVWRAPETQYF. The CDR3 DNA is TGTGCCAGCAGTGAAGTGTGGCGGGCCCCGGAGACCCAGTACTTC.

The chain combines TRBV28 with TRBJ1-2; D not certain. V lost 3 bases and J 1 base, leaving 6 bases between the germline ends. The CDR3 is 13 amino acids. Germline-derived CDR1 and CDR2 are MDHEN and SYDVKM. The CDR3 loop reads CASSFTDNYGYTF. CDR3 DNA: TGTGCCAGCAGTTTCACAGATAACTATGGCTACACCTTC.

CDR3 amino acids: CASSSAGAGNYNEQFF. The CDR3 DNA sequence: TGTGCCAGCAGTTCCGCGGGAGCGGGTAATTACAATGAGCAGTTCTTC. The chain links TRBV28 to TRBJ2-1, with 7 positions matching TRBD2. Trimming cost V 4 bases and J 4 bases; bases outside gene matches: 10. The CDR3 sequence is 16 residues long. The germline V gene encodes CDR1 MDHEN and CDR2 SYDVKM.

The chain employs TRBV2 and TRBJ2-2; no definite D call. Germline values: CDR1 SNHLY, CDR2 FYNNEI. Trimming removed 3 bases at V and 3 bases at J, with 5 bases between. The CDR3 is 13 residues long. CDR3 DNA sequence: TGTGCCAGCAGTGACGGTTACACCGGGGAGCTGTTTTTT. It codes for CASSDGYTGELFF.

This chain uses TRBV11-3 with TRBJ2-3; D unclear. This CDR3 is 15 amino acids long. Germline V gene sequence: CDR1 SGHNT, CDR2 YENEEA. The ends were cut back, 1 base at V and 1 base at J, with 9 bases in the middle. The CDR3 DNA is TGTGCCAGCAGCTTAGTACTGTCGGGCACAGATACGCAGTATTTT. Translating gives CASSLVLSGTDTQYF. The variable domain in full, with the rest retrieved from reference TRBV11-3 and TRBJ2-3, is EAGVVQSPRYKIIEKKQPVAFWCNPISGHNTLYWYLQNLGQGPELLIRYENEEAVDDSQLPKDRFSAERLKGVDSTLKIQPAELGDSAVYLCASSLVLSGTDTQYFGPGTRLTVL.

The J gene is TRBJ1-1, the V gene TRBV28; 7 bases map to TRBD1. Germline loops: CDR1 MDHEN, CDR2 SYDVKM. V lost 6 bases to trimming and J lost 4 bases; unmatched junction nucleotides: 11. The CDR3 consists of 15 residues. The CDR3 bases are TGTGCCAGCAGGAAAATCAGGGGGTCTAGCACTGAAGCTTTCTTT. It encodes CASRKIRGSSTEAFF.

The V gene is TRBV7-9, the J gene TRBJ2-3, with 10 bases identical to TRBD2. CDR3 length: 16 amino acids. Germline V gene data show CDR1 as SEHNR and CDR2 as FQNEAQ (reference sequence). V lost 3 bases and J lost 10; bases outside the gene matches: 13. CDR3: CASSFHSGGPRVSQYF. The CDR3 DNA follows: TGTGCCAGCAGCTTCCATAGCGGGGGGCCTCGGGTGTCGCAGTATTTT.

The rearrangement joins TRBV5-1 to TRBJ1-5; TRBD1 might be the D (5 bases). The V gene lost 4 bases and the J gene lost 0 bases, with 11 bases spanning the gap. Germline loops: CDR1 SGHRS, CDR2 YFSETQ. CDR3 size: 15 residues. The CDR3 sequence: CASSLGGDSNQPQHF. The CDR3 DNA sequence: TGCGCCAGCAGCCTGGGGGGGGATAGCAATCAGCCCCAGCATTTT.

V gene TRBV6-2 or TRBV6-3 combines with J gene TRBJ2-7; maybe TRBD2 (5 bases). V was cut by 4 bases and J by 0 bases, with 10 bases left in between. CDR3 length: 14 residues. Germline CDR1 reads MNHEY; CDR2 reads SVGEGT. The CDR3 reads CASSFGILSYEQYF. CDR3 nucleotides: TGTGCCAGCAGTTTCGGGATTCTCTCCTACGAGCAGTACTTC.

The rearrangement links TRBV6-5 to TRBJ2-7, with a possible D match to TRBD2 (7 bases). The CDR3 has 14 residues. V was clipped by 8 bases and J by 4 bases, with 18 bases between them. Germline V gene data show CDR1 as MNHEY and CDR2 as SVGAGI. DNA for the CDR3: TGTGCCAGCGATTTGGGGAGGGGGACTTACGAGCAGTACTTC. Translating it yields CASDLGRGTYEQYF.

This clone was picked up one time. The rearrangement joins TRBV10-3 to TRBJ1-5, with D uncertain. Germline CDR1 is ENHRY and CDR2 is SYGVKD. V was clipped by 4 bases and J by 7 bases, with 14 bases between them. The CDR3 spans 14 residues. This CDR3 is CAISVGLTGQPQHF. The CDR3 DNA is TGTGCCATCAGTGTCGGACTCACGGGGCAGCCCCAGCATTTT.